These 10 T cell receptor beta chains share one sample of origin, sequenced in a study of post-analysis software for immune sequencing data. No antigens are known for them. TCR beta cDNA libraries had unique molecular identifiers. TCRdb re-called the PCR reads with MiXCR, one entry per CDR3 protein. The data hold 750,000 to 950,000 distinct CDR3 sequences, with 53% observed a single time. Whole-study findings and limits: A few TRBV segments were significantly more frequent in patients than in controls. TRBV5-6, TRBV5-1 and TRBV20-1 were among these segments.

Sequencing was carried out using blood. These receptors originate from a girl between 10 and 17 years old with multiple sclerosis.

V gene TRBV27 combines with J gene TRBJ1-2; 7 bases are shared with TRBD1. CDR1 and CDR2 (germline): MNHEY, SMNVEV (reference sequence). Trimming took 4 bases from V and 0 from J; bases not matched to a gene: 11. The CDR3 contains 17 residues. The DNA for the CDR3 is TGTGCCAGCAGTTCGTCTACAGGGGACTACTCTAACTATGGCTACACCTTC. Translation: CASSSSTGDYSNYGYTF.

The V and J genes are TRBV18 and TRBJ1-2, with 8 bases lining up with TRBD1. V gave up 3 bases and J gave up 6 bases; unmatched junction bases: 9. This CDR3 has 15 amino acids. Germline CDR1 reads KGHSH; CDR2 reads LQKENI. Written as DNA, the CDR3 is TGTGCCAGCTCACCCCGCGGACAGGGAACCAATGGCTACACCTTC. It codes for CASSPRGQGTNGYTF.

The chain links TRBV14 to TRBJ2-5; 7 bases line up with TRBD1. Unmatched junction bases numbered 4, after V lost 0 bases and J lost 0 bases. The CDR3 is made up of 16 amino acids. Germline V gives CDR1 SGHDN, CDR2 FVKESK. The CDR3, as DNA: TGTGCCAGCAGCCAAGAGACAGGGTATTACCAAGAGACCCAGTACTTC. This codes for CASSQETGYYQETQYF. Using reference TRBV14 and TRBJ2-5 for the parts outside the CDR3, the full variable domain is EAGVTQFPSHSVIEKGQTVTLRCDPISGHDNLYWYRRVMGKEIKFLLHFVKESKQDESGMPNNRFLAERTGGTYSTLKVQPAELEDSGVYFCASSQETGYYQETQYFGPGTRLLVL.

The CDR3: CASSSSAHEQYF. The DNA for the CDR3 is TGTGCCAGCAGCTCGTCGGCGCACGAGCAGTACTTC. The chain couples TRBV7-2 to TRBJ2-7; D not resolved. The CDR3 loop spans 12 amino acids. From germline, CDR1 is SGHTA and CDR2 FQGNSA. V dropped 4 bases and J dropped 5 bases, with 9 bases sitting between them.

This clonotype was observed a handful of times. This chain connects TRBV14 to TRBJ2-4, with D perhaps matching TRBD1 (5 bases). The germline V gene has CDR1 SGHDN and CDR2 FVKESK. CDR3 length: 17 amino acids. The V gene lost 0 bases and the J gene lost 0 bases, with 12 bases spanning the gap. DNA of the CDR3: TGTGCCAGCAGCCAAGATCAGGGCCCTATAGCCAAAAACATTCAGTACTTC. It specifies CASSQDQGPIAKNIQYF.

In its sample, this clonotype was seen a few times. The J gene is TRBJ2-3, the V gene TRBV15; maybe TRBD2 (5 bases). V was trimmed by 6 bases and J by 4 bases, leaving 14 bases between them. The germline V gene has CDR1 LNHNV and CDR2 YYDKDF (reference sequence). The CDR3 covers 14 residues. CDR3 nucleotides: TGTGCCACCAGGCTTTTAGCGAACTCAGATACGCAGTATTTT. Its protein is CATRLLANSDTQYF.

The sample holds one count of this clonotype. This chain uses TRBV5-1 with TRBJ1-1; D call uncertain. This CDR3 spans 13 amino acids. V lost 4 bases, J lost 2 bases, and 9 bases lay in between. The germline V gene encodes CDR1 SGHRS and CDR2 YFSETQ. For the CDR3, the DNA is TGCGCCAGCAGCGCCCAAGATAACACTGAAGCTTTCTTT. It translates to CASSAQDNTEAFF.

The chain employs TRBV18 and TRBJ1-1; no clear D. V was clipped by 6 bases and J by 8 bases, with 10 bases between them. The CDR3 covers 11 residues. CDR1 is KGHSH, CDR2 LQKENI, per germline. The CDR3, as DNA: TGTGCCAGCTCGGCCGGGTCCGAAGCTTTCTTT. Protein: CASSAGSEAFF.

This chain connects TRBV27 to TRBJ1-3, with D unclear. Germline V CDR1 and CDR2: MNHEY, SMNVEV (reference sequence). The CDR3 is 13 amino acids. V lost 6 bases, J lost 4 bases, and 10 bases lay in between. The CDR3 DNA reads as TGTGCCAGCAGAGGGAGTTCAGGAAACACCATATATTTT. Translated, it gives CASRGSSGNTIYF.

The chain has TRBV7-6 and TRBJ2-5; D gene unclear. The CDR3 is 16 residues long. The germline V and J ends were trimmed by 8 bases and 2 bases, with 21 bases remaining between them. Germline assignment: CDR1 SGHVS and CDR2 FNYEAQ. CDR3 sequence reads: CASSTTVHNYQETQYF. For the CDR3, the DNA is TGTGCCAGCTCCACTACCGTTCACAACTATCAAGAGACCCAGTACTTC.